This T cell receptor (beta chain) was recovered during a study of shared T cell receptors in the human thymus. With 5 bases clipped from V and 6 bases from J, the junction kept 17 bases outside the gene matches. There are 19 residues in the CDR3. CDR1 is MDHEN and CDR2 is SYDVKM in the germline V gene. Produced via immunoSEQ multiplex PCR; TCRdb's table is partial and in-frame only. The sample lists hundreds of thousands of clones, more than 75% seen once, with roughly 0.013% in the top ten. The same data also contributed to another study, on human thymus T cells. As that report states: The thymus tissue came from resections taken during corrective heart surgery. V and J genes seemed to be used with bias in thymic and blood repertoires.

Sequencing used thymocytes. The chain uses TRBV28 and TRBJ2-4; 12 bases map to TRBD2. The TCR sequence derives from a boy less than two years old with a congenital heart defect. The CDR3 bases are TGTGCCAGCAGTCTGGGACTAGCGGGTCTGAATGGGGATTCAAACATTCAGTACTTC. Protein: CASSLGLAGLNGDSNIQYF.